Listed here are 26 T cell receptor beta chains from one sample, sequenced in a study of CD8+CD57+ T cells in acquired aplastic anemia. Genomic DNA served as template for TCR beta VDJ and CDR3 profiling. TCRdb itself ran the reads through MiXCR, one entry per CDR3 protein. The profile covers about 180,000 distinct CDR3 sequences, with roughly half appearing a single time and around 2.7% taken by the ten largest. What was sequenced was sorted CD4+, CD8+, or CD8+CD57+ T cells (not recorded which) from PBMCs. The receptors originated from a human donor in good health.

The rearrangement joins TRBV25-1 to TRBJ1-1; no reliable D call. CDR1 and CDR2 from the germline V gene are MGHDK and SYGVNS. CDR3 size: 14 residues. Deletions cut 2 bases from V and 3 bases from J, with 10 bases between. CDR3 sequence: CASSEGVRYTEAFF. As DNA, the CDR3 is TGTGCCAGCAGTGAAGGAGTGCGGTACACTGAAGCTTTCTTT.

The V call is TRBV6-1, the J call TRBJ2-2, with D maybe TRBD2 (5 bases). The CDR3 totals 14 residues. The germline V gene encodes CDR1 MNHNS and CDR2 SASEGT. The V end was cut by 6 bases, the J end by 5 bases, with 13 bases between. The CDR3: CASRIEDYTGELFF. The CDR3 nucleotides read TGTGCCAGCAGAATTGAAGACTATACCGGGGAGCTGTTTTTT.

This clonotype was detected many times. The chain joins TRBV7-2 to TRBJ2-5, with 9 bases lining up with TRBD2. In germline, CDR1 is SGHTA, CDR2 FQGNSA. The trim removed 4 bases at V and 4 bases at J, leaving 7 bases unmatched. The CDR3 contains 15 residues. The CDR3 sequence is CASSSYGLARETQYF. The CDR3 DNA reads TGTGCCAGCAGCTCATACGGACTAGCGAGAGAGACCCAGTACTTC.

This chain links TRBV7-6 with TRBJ1-2; no clear D gene. Trimming removed 1 base from V and 0 bases from J, with 6 bases in between. The CDR3 has 14 amino acids. Germline V CDR1 and CDR2: SGHVS, FNYEAQ. The CDR3 bases are TGTGCCAGCAGCTTAGAGGGAACTAACTATGGCTACACCTTC. Residues: CASSLEGTNYGYTF.

This chain connects TRBV20-1 to TRBJ1-2; TRBD1 matches at 10 bases. There are 13 residues in the CDR3. The V gene's germline CDR1 is DFQATT and CDR2 SNEGSKA (reference sequence). The V segment lost 6 bases and the J segment 8 bases; nucleotides outside the gene matches: 9. The CDR3 region has the DNA TGCAGTGCCCCAAGGGACAGGGGATACGGCTACACCTTC. It encodes CSAPRDRGYGYTF.

This clonotype has ten or more counts. The chain recombines TRBV5-4 with TRBJ1-2, with D hard to call. Trimming cost V 4 bases and J 5 bases, with 18 bases left between them. Per the germline V gene, CDR1 is SGHNT and CDR2 is YYREEE (reference sequence). The CDR3 has 15 residues. CDR3 sequence (DNA): TGTGCCAGCAGCCCCGTCGCAATGGCGGGGTATGGCTACACCTTC. Amino acids: CASSPVAMAGYGYTF.

The V gene is TRBV24-1, the J gene TRBJ2-7; TRBD1 aligns across 7 bases. The CDR3 sequence is 16 residues long. The V segment lost 3 bases and the J segment 5 bases; nucleotides outside the gene matches: 12. Germline CDR1 reads KGHDR; CDR2 reads SFDVKD. DNA for the CDR3: TGTGCCACCAGTGATCTCCAGAAGGGGGCTCTACACGAGCAGTACTTC. This sequence encodes CATSDLQKGALHEQYF.

In its sample, this clonotype was seen many times. The gene calls are TRBV5-1 and TRBJ1-1; maybe TRBD1 (5 bases). CDR1 and CDR2 (germline): SGHRS, YFSETQ. CDR3 size: 14 residues. Between the trimmed V and J ends, which lost 0 bases and 4 bases, there was a span of 10 bases. As DNA, the CDR3 is TGCGCCAGCAGCTTGGAGGCAGGGCCCACTGAAGCTTTCTTT. Its protein is CASSLEAGPTEAFF.

The V gene is TRBV30, the J gene TRBJ2-7; 11 bases map to TRBD2. CDR3 length: 17 residues. Trimming took 2 bases from V and 4 from J; bases not matched to a gene: 13. Germline-derived CDR1 and CDR2 are GTSNPN and SVGIG (reference sequence). The CDR3 bases are TGTGCCTGGAGTCCGAAAAGCGGGGCTAGCGGGAGGTACGAGCAGTACTTC. Protein: CAWSPKSGASGRYEQYF. Based on the CDR3 plus reference TRBV30 and TRBJ2-7, the full variable domain is SQTIHQWPATLVQPVGSPLSLECTVEGTSNPNLYWYRQAAGRGLQLLFYSVGIGQISSEVPQNLSASRPQDRQFILSSKKLLLSDSGFYLCAWSPKSGASGRYEQYFGPGTRLTVT.

Concerning this clonotype itself: Being one base from a much bigger clone, this may be a read error. This chain joins TRBV6-4 and TRBJ2-6; D remains unclear. Germline V gene data show CDR1 as MRHNA and CDR2 as SNTAGT. V was shortened by 5 bases and J by 0 bases, with 8 bases between the two germline ends. The CDR3 consists of 15 residues. CDR3 coding DNA: TGTGCCAGCAGTCCACAGAACTCTGGGGCCAACGTCCTGACTTTC. Translation gives CASSPQNSGANVLTF.

There are many counts of this clonotype. The V call is TRBV7-2, the J call TRBJ2-7; tentative D call: TRBD1 (6 bases). This CDR3 region has 13 residues. V lost 5 bases and J 4 bases, leaving 12 bases between the germline ends. CDR1 is SGHTA and CDR2 is FQGNSA in the germline V gene. The CDR3 is CASSRTETYEQYF. For the CDR3, the DNA is TGTGCCAGCAGCCGGACAGAAACTTACGAGCAGTACTTC.

This clonotype has a count of ten or more. This rearrangement joins TRBV20-1 to TRBJ2-1; TRBD2 aligns across 12 bases. The CDR3 totals 14 residues. V was pared by 1 base and J by 10 bases, with 5 bases of the junction left unmatched. Germline values: CDR1 DFQATT, CDR2 SNEGSKA (reference sequence). This CDR3 reads CSARATSGRLEQFF. DNA of the CDR3: TGCAGTGCTAGAGCGACTAGCGGGAGACTGGAGCAGTTCTTC.

The count of this clonotype is one. A read error may be the cause here, since a much bigger clone is one base away. This chain connects TRBV19 to TRBJ2-3, with D tentatively TRBD1 or TRBD2 (5 bases each). Germline-derived CDR1 and CDR2 are LNHDA and SQIVND (reference sequence). Deletions cut 3 bases from V and 4 bases from J, with 11 bases between. The CDR3 extends over 14 amino acids. CDR3 sequence reads: CASSIRGVPDTQYF. DNA of the CDR3: TGTGCCAGTAGTATTCGAGGGGTCCCAGATACGCAGTATTTT.

The chain links TRBV7-2 to TRBJ2-7; 7 nucleotides match TRBD1. With 4 bases clipped from V and 2 bases from J, the junction kept 8 bases outside the gene matches. The CDR3 extends over 15 amino acids. Germline CDR1 SGHTA, CDR2 FQGNSA. CDR3 sequence (DNA): TGTGCCAGCAGCTCCTCATCCGGGACAGCCTACGAGCAGTACTTC. Protein sequence: CASSSSSGTAYEQYF.

The rearrangement links TRBV27 to TRBJ2-7; TRBD2 aligns across 10 bases. V dropped 4 bases and J dropped 9; count of bases not matched to a gene: 15. Germline values: CDR1 MNHEY, CDR2 SMNVEV (reference sequence). The CDR3 loop spans 16 amino acids. The CDR3 DNA reads as TGTGCCAGCAGTTCGGCTAGCGGGGGATCGGCGAGTCGGCAGTACTTC. Its translation: CASSSASGGSASRQYF.

This clonotype was counted a few times. The CDR3 carries no conserved terminal phenylalanine or tryptophan, so it likely arises from a read error. The genes are TRBV10-3 and TRBJ1-2; 7 bases fit TRBD1. The CDR3 contains 14 residues. In germline, CDR1 is ENHRY, CDR2 SYGVKD. CDR3 in DNA: TGTGCCAGCAGTGACAGGGAGGGCAGGGCTGGCTACACCCTC. Encoded protein: CASSDREGRAGYTL.

This clonotype showed up many times. The V gene is TRBV11-1, the J gene TRBJ2-6, with D maybe TRBD2 (5 bases). V was pared by 1 base and J by 4 bases, with 14 bases between. Germline values: CDR1 SGHAT, CDR2 FQDESV (reference sequence). There are 17 residues in the CDR3. The CDR3 is CASSLVGVGAGANVLTF. The DNA for the CDR3 is TGTGCCAGCAGCTTAGTAGGTGTGGGAGCAGGGGCCAACGTCCTGACTTTC. Filled out from reference TRBV11-1 and TRBJ2-6, the complete variable domain reads EAEVAQSPRYKITEKSQAVAFWCDPISGHATLYWYRQILGQGPELLVQFQDESVVDDSQLPKDRFSAERLKGVDSTLKIQPAELGDSAMYLCASSLVGVGAGANVLTFGAGSRLTVL.

The rearrangement links TRBV7-2 to TRBJ2-5; D perhaps matches TRBD2 (6 bases). The CDR3 covers 14 residues. From germline, CDR1 is SGHTA and CDR2 FQGNSA. V lost 5 bases and J lost 13, with 23 bases in between. In DNA, the CDR3 is TGTGCCAGCAGCCTGGCGGGATTGGGCGGGTCCCGGTACTTC. Its protein is CASSLAGLGGSRYF.

The V gene is TRBV7-9, the J gene TRBJ2-5; TRBD1 matches 8 bases. After removal of 3 bases from V and 4 bases from J, the junction contained 7 bases not matched to a gene. The CDR3 runs 15 residues. Per germline, CDR1 SEHNR and CDR2 FQNEAQ (reference sequence). The CDR3 bases are TGTGCCAGCAGCTTGGCAGACAGGGGCTTAGAGACCCAGTACTTC. This encodes CASSLADRGLETQYF.

This clonotype was detected many times. The chain couples TRBV10-3 to TRBJ2-7, with 12 bases fitting TRBD2. CDR3 length equals 14 residues. From germline, CDR1 is ENHRY and CDR2 SYGVKD. J lost 2 bases, V lost 6 bases, and 2 bases had no gene match. The CDR3 coding sequence is TGTGCCATCAGCGGACTAGCGGGGACCTACGAGCAGTACTTC. This sequence encodes CAISGLAGTYEQYF.

This clonotype has a single count. A read error may account for a junction end that differs from germline. The chain uses TRBV2 and TRBJ2-7, with D maybe TRBD1 (6 bases). The germline V gene has CDR1 SNHLY and CDR2 FYNNEI. There are 12 residues in the CDR3. DNA of the CDR3: TGTGCCAGCAGCTACAGGGATTACGAGCGGTACTTC. This translates into CASSYRDYERYF.

This clonotype appeared many times. The genes are TRBV6-1 and TRBJ2-1; D is possibly TRBD2 (6 bases). CDR3 length: 13 residues. Per the germline V gene, CDR1 is MNHNS and CDR2 is SASEGT. The V end lost 7 bases, the J end lost 10 bases, and 17 bases lay between the germline ends. In DNA, the CDR3 is TGTGCCAGCATGACGGGAGATGTAGGGGAGCAGTTCTTC. The encoded protein is CASMTGDVGEQFF.

In its sample, this clonotype was seen many times. This chain links TRBV20-1 with TRBJ2-2; D is possibly TRBD2 (5 bases). Germline values: CDR1 DFQATT, CDR2 SNEGSKA (reference sequence). V lost 0 bases and J lost 8, with 13 bases in between. The CDR3 covers 14 residues. The CDR3 DNA is TGCAGTGCTAGAGATGGAGTCCGAGGGGGGGAGCTGTTTTTT. Residues: CSARDGVRGGELFF.

This clonotype showed up just a few times. The CDR3 nucleotides read TGCAGCGTTGATATAGGCGGGAGCACAGTGCAGTACTTC. Translating gives CSVDIGGSTVQYF. V and J are TRBV29-1 and TRBJ2-7; TRBD2 agrees at 7 bases. This CDR3 region has 13 residues. After removal of 3 bases from V and 9 bases from J, the junction contained 11 bases not matched to a gene. The germline V gene has CDR1 SQVTM and CDR2 ANQGSEA.

CDR3 protein: CASSFATGVHEQYF. The CDR3 nucleotides are TGTGCCAGCAGCTTCGCTACAGGGGTACACGAGCAGTACTTC. The chain recombines TRBV7-9 with TRBJ2-7, with 7 bases identical to TRBD1. Trimming at V came to 3 bases and at J to 5 bases, leaving 7 bases not matched to a gene. The CDR3 length is 14 residues. Per the germline V gene, CDR1 is SEHNR and CDR2 is FQNEAQ (reference sequence).

The table lists this clonotype with many counts. The chain employs TRBV7-8 and TRBJ2-5; 7 bases map to TRBD2. CDR3 size: 16 residues. Unmatched junction bases numbered 13, after V lost 0 bases and J lost 9 bases. CDR1 and CDR2 (germline): SGHVS, FQNEAQ. The CDR3 is CASSLALDTGGGAQYF. The CDR3 DNA follows: TGTGCCAGCAGCTTAGCGCTGGACACGGGGGGTGGTGCCCAGTACTTC. Full variable domain (remainder filled in from reference TRBV7-8 and TRBJ2-5): GAGVSQSPRYKVAKRGQDVALRCDPISGHVSLFWYQQALGQGPEFLTYFQNEAQLDKSGLPSDRFFAERPEGSVSTLKIQRTQQEDSAVYLCASSLALDTGGGAQYFGPGTRLLVL.